The clone carrying this TCR beta chain was recorded a few times. TCRdb processed the RT-PCR reads anew with MiXCR; each CDR3 protein has one entry. This table has a few hundred thousand distinct CDR3 sequences, roughly 15% appearing once. This sample was included in a study of patients and donors after allogeneic stem cell transplantation. There are 16 residues in the CDR3. V was cut by 2 bases and J by 10 bases, with 18 bases left in between. Material for sequencing was blood, either unsorted or a sorted T cell fraction (not recorded which). The V and J genes are TRBV12-3 or TRBV12-4 and TRBJ1-6; tentatively, D is TRBD1 (6 bases). The sequence was collected from a human donor who was either an allogeneic HSCT recipient or a stem cell or donor lymphocyte infusion donor (not recorded which). It is not recorded whose cells these are; they may come from a transplant donor. CDR3 bases: TGTGCCAGCAGTTTAAGTGGACAGCACGTGCGATCACCCCTCCACTTT. It specifies CASSLSGQHVRSPLHF.